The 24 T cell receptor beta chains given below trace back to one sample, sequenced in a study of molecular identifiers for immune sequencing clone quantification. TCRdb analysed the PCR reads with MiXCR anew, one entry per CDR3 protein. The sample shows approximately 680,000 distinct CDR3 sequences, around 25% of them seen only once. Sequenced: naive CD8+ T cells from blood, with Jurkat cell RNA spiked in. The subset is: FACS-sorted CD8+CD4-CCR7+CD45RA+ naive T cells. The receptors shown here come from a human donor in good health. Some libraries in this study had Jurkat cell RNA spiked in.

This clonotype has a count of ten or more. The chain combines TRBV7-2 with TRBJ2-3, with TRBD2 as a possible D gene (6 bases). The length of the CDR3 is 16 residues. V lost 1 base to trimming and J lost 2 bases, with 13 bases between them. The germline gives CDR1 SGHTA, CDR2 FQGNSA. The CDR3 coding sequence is TGTGCCAGCAGCTTAGTCGGCGGGACCTACACAGATACGCAGTATTTT. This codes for CASSLVGGTYTDTQYF.

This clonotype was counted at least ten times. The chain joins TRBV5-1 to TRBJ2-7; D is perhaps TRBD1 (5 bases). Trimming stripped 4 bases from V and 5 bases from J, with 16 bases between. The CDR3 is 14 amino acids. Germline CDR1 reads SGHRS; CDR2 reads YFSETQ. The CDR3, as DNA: TGCGCCAGCAGCCTCCAGGGTCGTCCCAACGAGCAGTACTTC. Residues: CASSLQGRPNEQYF.

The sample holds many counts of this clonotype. This CDR3 is CASSRRGGFNEKLFF. The CDR3 bases are TGTGCCAGCAGCCGTAGGGGGGGCTTCAATGAAAAACTGTTTTTT. The chain combines TRBV28 with TRBJ1-4; possibly TRBD1 for D (6 bases). Germline V gives CDR1 MDHEN, CDR2 SYDVKM. Trimming shortened V by 6 bases and J by 5 bases, and 16 bases separated the two germline ends. The CDR3 totals 15 residues.

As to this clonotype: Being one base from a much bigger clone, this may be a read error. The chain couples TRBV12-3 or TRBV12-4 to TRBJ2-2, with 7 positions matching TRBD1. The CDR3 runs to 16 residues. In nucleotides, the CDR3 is TGTGTCAGCAGTCACGGGACAGATGCGGTCACCGGGGAGCTGTTTTTT. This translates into CVSSHGTDAVTGELFF.

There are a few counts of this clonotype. DNA of the CDR3: TGTGCCAGCAGTTCCGACCACAGGACACAAGAGACCCAGTACTTC. This translates into CASSSDHRTQETQYF. The chain links TRBV6-5 to TRBJ2-5, with a weak D call TRBD1 (5 bases). Between the trimmed V and J ends, which lost 4 bases and 2 bases, there was a span of 14 bases. The CDR3 contains 15 residues. The germline V gene encodes CDR1 MNHEY and CDR2 SVGAGI.

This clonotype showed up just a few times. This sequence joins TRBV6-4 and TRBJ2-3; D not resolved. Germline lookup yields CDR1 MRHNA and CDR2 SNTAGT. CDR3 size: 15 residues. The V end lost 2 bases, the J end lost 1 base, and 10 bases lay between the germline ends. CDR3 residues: CASSDPSTRTDTQYF. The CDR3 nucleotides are TGTGCCAGCAGTGACCCGTCGACCCGCACAGATACGCAGTATTTT.

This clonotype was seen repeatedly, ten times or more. The CDR3 region is CASSEETTSQPQHF. The CDR3 bases are TGTGCCAGCAGTGAAGAGACAACCAGTCAGCCCCAGCATTTT. The rearrangement joins TRBV2 to TRBJ1-5; no clear D. The V and J ends lost 1 base and 6 bases respectively, with 10 bases between them. Germline CDR1 is SNHLY and CDR2 is FYNNEI. The CDR3 extends over 14 amino acids.

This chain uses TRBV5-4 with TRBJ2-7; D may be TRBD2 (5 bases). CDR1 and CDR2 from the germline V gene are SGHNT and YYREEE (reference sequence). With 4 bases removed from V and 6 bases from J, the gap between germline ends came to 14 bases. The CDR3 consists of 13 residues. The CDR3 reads CASSGIGETEQYF. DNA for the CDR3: TGTGCCAGCAGCGGTATCGGGGAAACCGAGCAGTACTTC.

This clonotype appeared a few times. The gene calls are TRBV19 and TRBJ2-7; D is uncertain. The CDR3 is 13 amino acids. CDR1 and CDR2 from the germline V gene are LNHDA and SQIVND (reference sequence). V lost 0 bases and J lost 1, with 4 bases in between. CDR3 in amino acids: CASSIDISYEQYF. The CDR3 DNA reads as TGTGCCAGTAGTATAGACATTTCCTACGAGCAGTACTTC.

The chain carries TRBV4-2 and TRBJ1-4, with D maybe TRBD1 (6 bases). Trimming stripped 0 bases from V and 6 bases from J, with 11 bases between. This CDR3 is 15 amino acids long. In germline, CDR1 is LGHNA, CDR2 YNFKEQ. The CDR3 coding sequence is TGTGCCAGCAGCCAAGACTGGGGGCGAGATGAAAAACTGTTTTTT. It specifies CASSQDWGRDEKLFF.

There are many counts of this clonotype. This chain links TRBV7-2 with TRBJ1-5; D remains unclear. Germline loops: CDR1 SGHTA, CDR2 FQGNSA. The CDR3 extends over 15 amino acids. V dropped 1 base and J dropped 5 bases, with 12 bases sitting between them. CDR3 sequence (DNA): TGTGCCAGCAGCTTAGATATCCGAGGTTATCAGCCCCAGCATTTT. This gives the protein CASSLDIRGYQPQHF.

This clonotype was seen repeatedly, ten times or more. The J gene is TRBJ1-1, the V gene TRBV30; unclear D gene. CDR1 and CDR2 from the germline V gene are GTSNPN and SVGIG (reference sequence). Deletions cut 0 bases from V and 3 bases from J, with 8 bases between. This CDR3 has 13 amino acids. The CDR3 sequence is CAWSVWAYTEAFF. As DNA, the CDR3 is TGTGCCTGGAGTGTCTGGGCATACACTGAAGCTTTCTTT.

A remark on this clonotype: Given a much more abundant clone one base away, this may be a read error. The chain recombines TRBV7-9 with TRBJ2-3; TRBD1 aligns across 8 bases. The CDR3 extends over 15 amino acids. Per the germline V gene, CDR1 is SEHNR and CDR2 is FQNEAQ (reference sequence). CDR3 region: CASSFTGGSTDTQCF. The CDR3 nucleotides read TGTGCCAGCAGCTTCACAGGGGGTAGCACAGATACGCAGTGTTTT.

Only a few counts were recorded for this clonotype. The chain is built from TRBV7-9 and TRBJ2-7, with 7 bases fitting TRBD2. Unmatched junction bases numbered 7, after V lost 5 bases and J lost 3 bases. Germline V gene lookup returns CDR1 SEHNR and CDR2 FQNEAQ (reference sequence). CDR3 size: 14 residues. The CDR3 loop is CASSPLGLVYEQYF. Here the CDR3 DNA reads TGTGCCAGCAGCCCCCTCGGACTAGTCTACGAGCAGTACTTC.

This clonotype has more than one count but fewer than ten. The CDR3 DNA sequence: TGTGCCAGTAGTCTACAGGGACGTTGGGAGACCCAGTACTTC. Protein sequence: CASSLQGRWETQYF. The gene calls are TRBV19 and TRBJ2-5, with TRBD1 as a possible D gene (6 bases). There are 14 residues in the CDR3. Trimming stripped 5 bases from V and 5 bases from J, with 15 bases between. CDR1 is LNHDA and CDR2 is SQIVND in the germline V gene (reference sequence).

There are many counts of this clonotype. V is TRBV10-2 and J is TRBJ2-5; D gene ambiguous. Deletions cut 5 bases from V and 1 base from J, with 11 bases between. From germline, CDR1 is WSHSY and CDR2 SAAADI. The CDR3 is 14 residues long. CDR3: CASSLGPSQETQYF. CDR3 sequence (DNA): TGCGCCAGCAGTCTCGGGCCCAGCCAAGAGACCCAGTACTTC.

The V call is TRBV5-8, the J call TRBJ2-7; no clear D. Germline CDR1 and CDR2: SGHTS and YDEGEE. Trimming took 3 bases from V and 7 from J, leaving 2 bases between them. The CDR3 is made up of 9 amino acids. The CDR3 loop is CASSWEQYF. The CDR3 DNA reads TGTGCCAGCAGCTGGGAGCAGTACTTC. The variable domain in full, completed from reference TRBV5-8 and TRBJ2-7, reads EAGVTQSPTHLIKTRGQQATLRCSPISGHTSVYWYQQALGLGLQFLLWYDEGEERNRGNFPPRFSGRQFPNYSSELNVNALELEDSALYLCASSWEQYFGPGTRLTVT.

Here the CDR3 DNA reads TGCAGCGTCTTGGGGACAGGGAGTTTCGCTCCGCAGTATTTT. Protein sequence: CSVLGTGSFAPQYF. This chain connects TRBV29-1 to TRBJ2-3; 9 bases fit TRBD1. CDR3 length equals 14 residues. The V gene's germline CDR1 is SQVTM and CDR2 ANQGSEA. The junction had 14 bases not matched to a gene; V was cut back by 6 bases and J by 10 bases.

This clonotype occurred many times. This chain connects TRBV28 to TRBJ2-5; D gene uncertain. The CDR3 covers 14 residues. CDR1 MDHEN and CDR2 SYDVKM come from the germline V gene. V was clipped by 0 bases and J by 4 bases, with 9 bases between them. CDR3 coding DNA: TGTGCCAGCAGTTTATGGCGAGGTGGAGAGACCCAGTACTTC. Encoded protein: CASSLWRGGETQYF.

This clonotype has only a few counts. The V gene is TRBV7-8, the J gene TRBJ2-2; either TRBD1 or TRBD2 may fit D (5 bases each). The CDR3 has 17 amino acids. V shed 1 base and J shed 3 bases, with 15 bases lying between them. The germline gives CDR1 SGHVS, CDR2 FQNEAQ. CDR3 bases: TGTGCCAGCAGCTTAGTGGGACCCATCGGGTACACCGGGGAGCTGTTTTTT. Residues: CASSLVGPIGYTGELFF. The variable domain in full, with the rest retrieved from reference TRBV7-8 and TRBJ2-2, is GAGVSQSPRYKVAKRGQDVALRCDPISGHVSLFWYQQALGQGPEFLTYFQNEAQLDKSGLPSDRFFAERPEGSVSTLKIQRTQQEDSAVYLCASSLVGPIGYTGELFFGEGSRLTVL.

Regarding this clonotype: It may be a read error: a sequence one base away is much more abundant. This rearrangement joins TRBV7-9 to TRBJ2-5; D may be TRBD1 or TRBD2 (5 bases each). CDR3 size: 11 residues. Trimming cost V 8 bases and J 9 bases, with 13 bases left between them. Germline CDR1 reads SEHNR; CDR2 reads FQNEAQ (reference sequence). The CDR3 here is CASGREQPQYF. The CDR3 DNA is TGTGCCAGCGGCAGGGAGCAGCCCCAGTACTTC.

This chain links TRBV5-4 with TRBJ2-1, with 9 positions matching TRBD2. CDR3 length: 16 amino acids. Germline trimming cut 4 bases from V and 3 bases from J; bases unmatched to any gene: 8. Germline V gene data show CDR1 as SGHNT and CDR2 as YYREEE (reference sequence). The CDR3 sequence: CASSRPPSGVYNEQFF. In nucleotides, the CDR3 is TGTGCCAGCAGCCGGCCCCCTAGCGGGGTCTACAATGAGCAGTTCTTC.

CDR3 sequence reads: CATSAQGRAVGEQFF. CDR3 coding DNA: TGTGCCACCAGTGCCCAGGGCAGGGCGGTGGGTGAGCAGTTCTTC. This chain uses TRBV24-1 with TRBJ2-1, with TRBD1 as a possible D gene (5 bases). The CDR3 has 15 amino acids. Germline V gives CDR1 KGHDR, CDR2 SFDVKD. The V end was cut by 5 bases, the J end by 9 bases, with 19 bases between.

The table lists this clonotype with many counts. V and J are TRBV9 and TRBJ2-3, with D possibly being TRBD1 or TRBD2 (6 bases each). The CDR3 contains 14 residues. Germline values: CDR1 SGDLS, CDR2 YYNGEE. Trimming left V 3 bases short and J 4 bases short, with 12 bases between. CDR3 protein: CASSEGGFPDTQYF. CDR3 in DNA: TGTGCCAGCAGCGAAGGGGGGTTCCCAGATACGCAGTATTTT.